A selection of T cell receptor beta chains follows, all from one sample in a study of identical twins. TCRdb re-analysed the 5' RACE reads in MiXCR, keeping a single row per CDR3 protein. The sample holds fewer than 900,000 distinct CDR3 sequences, approximately 22% seen once. The sample was also reused in another study, on T cells expressing NK-cell markers.

The sequencing input was PBMCs. These receptor sequences come from a woman aged 18-29 years in good health. Each CDR3 is given with its conserved first and last residue.

v_gene: TRBV5-6; j_gene: TRBJ2-7; CDR3aa: CASSWTGAQWASYEQYF
v_gene: TRBV10-3; j_gene: TRBJ2-2; CDR3aa: CAISGTGTSNTGELFF
v_gene: TRBV30; j_gene: TRBJ1-1; CDR3aa: CAWTQGRGIEAFF
v_gene: TRBV5-1; j_gene: TRBJ2-7; CDR3aa: CASSSKQYF
v_gene: TRBV29-1; j_gene: TRBJ1-2; CDR3aa: CSVVEMQDAYGYTF
v_gene: TRBV5-6; j_gene: TRBJ2-1; CDR3aa: CASSLLGAEQFF
v_gene: TRBV6-2/TRBV6-3; j_gene: TRBJ2-7; CDR3aa: CASSYPSASYEQYF
v_gene: TRBV29-1; j_gene: TRBJ2-5; CDR3aa: CSVQTSAETQYF
v_gene: TRBV19; j_gene: TRBJ1-2; CDR3aa: CAAKTGNYGYTF
v_gene: TRBV7-2; j_gene: TRBJ2-5; CDR3aa: CASSTSSLETQYF
v_gene: TRBV4-3; j_gene: TRBJ2-1; CDR3aa: CASSQEEGFSAPNEQFF
v_gene: TRBV9; j_gene: TRBJ2-1; CDR3aa: CASSVVSSGDNEQFF
v_gene: TRBV3-1; j_gene: TRBJ2-7; CDR3aa: CASSQDLPWEQYF
v_gene: TRBV12-3/TRBV12-4; j_gene: TRBJ2-1; CDR3aa: CASRQGVYNEQFF
v_gene: TRBV24-1; j_gene: TRBJ2-3; CDR3aa: CATEDSGSTDTQYF
v_gene: TRBV7-8; j_gene: TRBJ2-2; CDR3aa: CASSSYLTGELFF
v_gene: TRBV7-8; j_gene: TRBJ2-5; CDR3aa: CASRSTGSQETQYF
v_gene: TRBV7-3; j_gene: TRBJ2-3; CDR3aa: CASSLVGGGAADTQYF
v_gene: TRBV9; j_gene: TRBJ1-4; CDR3aa: CASSASDRGNEKLFF
v_gene: TRBV10-3; j_gene: TRBJ2-2; CDR3aa: CATTGMDTGELFF
v_gene: TRBV20-1; j_gene: TRBJ2-2; CDR3aa: CSARVGGPTTGELFF
v_gene: TRBV7-2; j_gene: TRBJ2-1; CDR3aa: CASSLVYRDINNEQFF
v_gene: TRBV5-5; j_gene: TRBJ2-5; CDR3aa: CASSLARGLAGGRETQYF
v_gene: TRBV12-3/TRBV12-4; j_gene: TRBJ2-1; CDR3aa: CASSFGLGRINEQFF
v_gene: TRBV7-9; j_gene: TRBJ1-2; CDR3aa: CASSPEGRSAGYTF
v_gene: TRBV24-1; j_gene: TRBJ2-3; CDR3aa: CATSDSRGGLDTQYF
v_gene: TRBV29-1; j_gene: TRBJ1-2; CDR3aa: CSVDGQGEVADYGYTF
v_gene: TRBV6-2/TRBV6-3; j_gene: TRBJ2-5; CDR3aa: CASSSGLAIGETQYF
v_gene: TRBV7-9; j_gene: TRBJ2-5; CDR3aa: CASSSPIETQYF
v_gene: TRBV4-3; j_gene: TRBJ1-1; CDR3aa: CASSQLDRAEAFF
v_gene: TRBV12-3/TRBV12-4; j_gene: TRBJ1-1; CDR3aa: CASSRHGTEAFF